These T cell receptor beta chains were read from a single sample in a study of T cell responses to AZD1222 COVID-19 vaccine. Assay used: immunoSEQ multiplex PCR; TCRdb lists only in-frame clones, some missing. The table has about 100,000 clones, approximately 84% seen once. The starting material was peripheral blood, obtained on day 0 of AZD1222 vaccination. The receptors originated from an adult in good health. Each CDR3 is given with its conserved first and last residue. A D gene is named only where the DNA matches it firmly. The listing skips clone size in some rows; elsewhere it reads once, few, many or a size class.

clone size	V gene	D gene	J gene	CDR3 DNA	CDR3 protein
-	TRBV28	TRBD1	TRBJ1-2	TGTGCCACCAAGATCTCGACAGGGAAAGTAAACTATGGCTACACCTTC	CATKISTGKVNYGYTF
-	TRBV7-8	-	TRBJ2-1	TGTGCCAGCAGCCCCTACAATGAGCAGTTCTTC	CASSPYNEQFF
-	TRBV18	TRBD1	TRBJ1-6	TGTGCCAGCTCGCGGGGGAAGGGGGCACAGAATTCACCCCTCCACTTT	CASSRGKGAQNSPLHF
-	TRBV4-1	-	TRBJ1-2	TGCGCCAGCAGCCAAGGATGGGGGTTAAAAAATGGCTACACCTTC	CASSQGWGLKNGYTF
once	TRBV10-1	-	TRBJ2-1	TGCGCCAGCAGTGATCGGACCCCTTGGAATGAGCAGTTCTTC	CASSDRTPWNEQFF
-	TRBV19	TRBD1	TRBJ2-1	TGTGCCAGTACCCTACAGGGGGCGCGATACAATGAGCAGTTCTTC	CASTLQGARYNEQFF
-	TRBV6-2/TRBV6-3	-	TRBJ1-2	TGTGCCAGCAGTTACTCGAGACCCTATGTTCGTGAGGGCTACACCTTC	CASSYSRPYVREGYTF
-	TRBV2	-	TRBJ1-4	TGTGCCAGCACGTTGGGAACTAATGAAAAACTGTTTTTT	CASTLGTNEKLFF
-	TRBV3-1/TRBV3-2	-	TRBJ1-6	TGTGCCAGCAGCCTCGGGGGGGGACATACGAGGAATTCACCCCTCCACTTT	CASSLGGGHTRNSPLHF
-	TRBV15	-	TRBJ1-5	TGTGCCACCAGCAGAGACTTGGATCAGCCCCAGCATTTT	CATSRDLDQPQHF
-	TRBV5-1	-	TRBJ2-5	TGCGCCAGCAGCTTGGGTCAGGGGGGCCAAGAGACCCAGTACTTC	CASSLGQGGQETQYF
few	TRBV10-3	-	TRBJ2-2	TGTGCCATCAGTGAGTCTGCAGCCACGAACACCGGGGAGCTGTTTTTT	CAISESAATNTGELFF
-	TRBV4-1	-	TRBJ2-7	TGCGCCAGCAGCCAGGAGGGAACCTACGAGCAGTACTTC	CASSQEGTYEQYF
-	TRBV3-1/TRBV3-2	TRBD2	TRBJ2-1	TGTGCCAGCAGCCAAGATTCTGGACTAGCGGGAGAAAACAATGAGCAGTTCTTC	CASSQDSGLAGENNEQFF
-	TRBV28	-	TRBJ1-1	TGTGCCAGCAGTTTAAATCCCGGCTTCTACACTGAAGCTTTCTTT	CASSLNPGFYTEAFF
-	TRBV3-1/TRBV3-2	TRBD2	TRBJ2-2	TGTGCCAGCAGCACGCGGGGGGGAATAACCGGGGAGCTGTTTTTT	CASSTRGGITGELFF
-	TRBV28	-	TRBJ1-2	TGTGCCAGCAGTTTACTGGGGGGGGTAGTCAATGGCTACACCTTC	CASSLLGGVVNGYTF
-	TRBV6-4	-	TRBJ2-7	TGTGCCAGCGATGCTCAGGGGCCTGGGGTCCGTTGCGAGCAGTACTTC	CASDAQGPGVRCEQYF
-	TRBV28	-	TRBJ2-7	TGTGCCAGCGTACAGGGATACGAGCAGTACTTC	CASVQGYEQYF
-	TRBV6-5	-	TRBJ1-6	TGTGCCAGCAGGGACACCCTTAATTCACCCCTCCACTTT	CASRDTLNSPLHF
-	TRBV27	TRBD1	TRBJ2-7	TGTGCCAGCAGTTTGACAGGGGCCGAGCAGTACTTC	CASSLTGAEQYF
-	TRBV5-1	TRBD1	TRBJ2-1	TGCGCCAGCACCACTAGGGGACAGGGGGAACGTAATGAGCAGTTCTTC	CASTTRGQGERNEQFF
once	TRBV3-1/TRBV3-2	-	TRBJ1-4	TGTGCCAGCAGCCAAGATGTCGTCCGAAATGAAAAACTGTTTTTT	CASSQDVVRNEKLFF
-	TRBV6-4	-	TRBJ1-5	TGTGCCAGCAGTGGGGCGGAATCTAGCAATCAGCCCCAGCATTTT	CASSGAESSNQPQHF
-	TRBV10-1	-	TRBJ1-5	TGCGCCAGCAGTGAGAATAGGTGGCAGCCCCAGCATTTT	CASSENRWQPQHF
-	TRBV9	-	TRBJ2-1	TGTGCCAGCAGCGTAGCTGGGGCACCATACAATGAGCAGTTCTTC	CASSVAGAPYNEQFF
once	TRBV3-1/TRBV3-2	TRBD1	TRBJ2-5	TGTGCCAGCAGCCGAGAGGGGACAGGGGCGCCGGAGACCCAGTACTTC	CASSREGTGAPETQYF
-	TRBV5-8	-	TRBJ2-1	TGTGCCAGCAGGAACAGGGTCCATGAGCAGTTCTTC	CASRNRVHEQFF